Listed below are T cell receptor beta chains from one sample, sequenced in a study of shared clonotypes between healthy human individuals. Some clones are missing from TCRdb's copy, which holds only in-frame ones; the method was immunoSEQ multiplex PCR. The table includes about 1.1 million clones, approximately 78% detected once. Sequenced: memory CD4+ T cells from PBMCs. The receptors come from a man aged 18-30 years in good health. Some clones in this sample may be carry-over from other donors' samples. Both conserved end residues are trimmed from each CDR3.

V: TRBV4-2; CDR3: ASSRSLGDEQF
V: TRBV9; CDR3: ASSYNREYTGELF
V: TRBV9; CDR3: ASSVFQGVTDTQY
V: TRBV15; CDR3: ATSRRGGNQPQH
V: TRBV7-9; CDR3: ASSQRTGAHTGELF
V: TRBV13; CDR3: ASSANRGVNTEAF
V: TRBV28; CDR3: ASHLANEQF
V: TRBV7-2; CDR3: ASSLAHTAGSYEQY
V: TRBV28; CDR3: ASRGGTGAETQY
V: TRBV7-6; CDR3: ASSLAPPTSGTYEQY
V: TRBV5-8; CDR3: ASSLGDSGKNIQY
V: TRBV5-6; CDR3: ASTYTRTRLGEQF
V: TRBV21-1; CDR3: ASIWTGGRSEQY
V: TRBV7-6; CDR3: ASSSWSASSSYNEQF
V: TRBV4-3; CDR3: ASSQDGANTEAF
V: TRBV30; CDR3: AWSRRRGLGYT
V: TRBV2; CDR3: ASQKDPAGVSDTQY
V: TRBV5-1; CDR3: ASSFLPTSGRAETQY
V: TRBV2; CDR3: ASSVVRGGVEQPQH
V: TRBV7-9; CDR3: ASSFDDGLSGNTIY
V: TRBV5-1; CDR3: ARTGSGQPQH
V: TRBV28; CDR3: ASSLGGVLHEQY
V: TRBV28; CDR3: ASSSPAIWYEQY
V: TRBV2; CDR3: ASSERASPGYEQY
V: TRBV9; CDR3: ASSVGSGVILLGDSYGYT
V: TRBV7-2; CDR3: ASTTMGGGELF
V: TRBV14; CDR3: ASSQETSWELF
V: TRBV6-1; CDR3: ASSEEGTSGLVEQF
V: TRBV5-4; CDR3: ASSLMVARSYEQY
V: TRBV5-4; CDR3: ASSLGGRGTGELF
V: TRBV2; CDR3: ASSVQASYEQY
V: TRBV28; CDR3: AIRPDGTAVREKLF
V: TRBV6-1; CDR3: ASSTEADTQY
V: TRBV6-1; CDR3: ASSEGRLAGVGYNEQF
V: TRBV7-3; CDR3: ASSLNGETQY
V: TRBV6-5; CDR3: ASSYSASHYTGELF
V: TRBV27; CDR3: ASSRIISYNEQF
V: TRBV29-1; CDR3: SLKIRANTEAF
V: TRBV5-6; CDR3: ASSLLGGSDTGELF
V: TRBV19; CDR3: ASSIAGRTGTGNQPQH
V: TRBV7-2; CDR3: ASSLEGGTYGYT
V: TRBV5-1; CDR3: ASSPQGTQETQY
V: TRBV6-1; CDR3: ASKGPGLASSEQF
V: TRBV2; CDR3: ASSVENTEAF
V: TRBV6-1; CDR3: AGRGRGQGNTEAF
V: TRBV5-1; CDR3: ASSLLGSGANVLT
V: TRBV6-5; CDR3: ATFTRGNTGELF
V: TRBV10-1; CDR3: ASKECGLRNSPLH
V: TRBV18; CDR3: ASSPVAGDGYT
V: TRBV14; CDR3: ASSQDRGTEAF
V: TRBV7-6; CDR3: ASSPGLAGGETQY
V: TRBV28; CDR3: ASSFVAGGLSYEQY
V: TRBV2; CDR3: ASIGQGSGELF
V: TRBV30; CDR3: AWSVGTGTFEQY